Listed here are 16 T cell receptor beta chains from one sample, sequenced in a study of blood T cell repertoires in COVID-19. Clones were read by immunoSEQ multiplex PCR, and TCRdb kept only the in-frame ones, dropping some. The sample carries about 150,000 clones, roughly 80% recorded once. The specimen sequenced was PBMCs or T cells enriched from blood (not recorded which). Receptors originate from a woman between 50 and 59 years old who had recovered from COVID-19.

V is TRBV11-1 and J is TRBJ2-5, with 7 bases matching TRBD2. Germline V gene sequence: CDR1 SGHAT, CDR2 FQDESV (reference sequence). Germline trimming cut 1 base from V and 4 bases from J; bases unmatched to any gene: 3. This CDR3 region has 14 residues. DNA for the CDR3: TGTGCCAGCAGCTTAGACGGCGGGAGAGAGACCCAGTACTTC. The encoded protein is CASSLDGGRETQYF.

This sequence joins TRBV10-3 and TRBJ1-2, with D unclear. V was clipped by 2 bases and J by 8 bases, with 6 bases between them. The CDR3 has 11 residues. CDR1 is ENHRY, CDR2 SYGVKD, per germline. CDR3 region: CAISEPGGYTF. The CDR3 DNA reads as TGTGCCATCAGTGAGCCGGGGGGCTACACCTTC.

V is TRBV10-3 and J is TRBJ1-5; 7 bases fit TRBD1. The ends lost 3 bases at V and 9 bases at J; junction bases unmatched: 20. Germline CDR1 ENHRY, CDR2 SYGVKD. The CDR3 runs 18 residues. CDR3 protein: CAISDPLSPDRAGGPQHF. In nucleotides, the CDR3 is TGTGCCATCAGTGACCCGCTCTCCCCCGACAGGGCTGGTGGGCCCCAGCATTTT.

As to this clone: One junction end disagrees with the germline gene, perhaps due to a read error. This chain joins TRBV5-1 and TRBJ1-2, with TRBD1 matching 8 bases. The CDR3 loop spans 11 amino acids. From germline, CDR1 is SGHRS and CDR2 YFSETQ. CDR3 DNA: TGCGCCAGCAGCTTACTTGCGGACAGGGTCTTC. Residues: CASSLLADRVF.

The chain couples TRBV14 to TRBJ1-1; 11 bases are shared with TRBD1. Trimming took 5 bases from V and 5 from J; bases not matched to a gene: 10. The CDR3 sequence is 16 residues long. The germline V gene encodes CDR1 SGHDN and CDR2 FVKESK. Written as DNA, the CDR3 is TGTGCCAGCAGCTCGCGCCGGACAGGGGGCTTGACTGAAGCTTTCTTT. As protein: CASSSRRTGGLTEAFF.

The chain is built from TRBV2 and TRBJ1-3; 8 bases align to TRBD1. There are 18 residues in the CDR3. The trim removed 7 bases at V and 0 bases at J, leaving 14 bases unmatched. The V gene's germline CDR1 is SNHLY and CDR2 FYNNEI. The CDR3 reads CASNDRQGRGFSGNTIYF. The DNA for the CDR3 is TGTGCCAGCAATGATCGACAGGGGCGAGGATTCTCTGGAAACACCATATATTTT.

This chain joins TRBV7-3 and TRBJ1-2, with 10 nucleotides matching TRBD1. Unmatched junction bases numbered 1, after V lost 3 bases and J lost 6 bases. Germline CDR1 and CDR2: SGHTA and FQGTGA. CDR3 length equals 13 residues. The CDR3 nucleotides are TGTGCCAGCAGCTTGGGACAGGGGAATGGCTACACCTTC. Amino acids: CASSLGQGNGYTF. The full variable domain, completed using reference TRBV7-3 and TRBJ1-2, is GAGVSQTPSNKVTEKGKYVELRCDPISGHTALYWYRQSLGQGPEFLIYFQGTGAADDSGLPNDRFFAVRPEGSVSTLKIQRTERGDSAVYLCASSLGQGNGYTFGSGTRLTVV.

This clone was picked up a small number of times. The chain employs TRBV7-2 and TRBJ2-1; 7 bases are shared with TRBD1. The CDR3 loop spans 18 amino acids. The germline gives CDR1 SGHTA, CDR2 FQGNSA. V dropped 1 base and J dropped 5; count of bases not matched to a gene: 14. In DNA form, the CDR3 reads TGTGCCAGCAGCTTAGAAGGTCCGGGACAGCTTCCAAACAATGAGCAGTTCTTC. Translating gives CASSLEGPGQLPNNEQFF.

The chain employs TRBV28 and TRBJ1-4; no clear D gene. Germline V gene data show CDR1 as MDHEN and CDR2 as SYDVKM. The V gene lost 4 bases and the J gene lost 0 bases, with 9 bases spanning the gap. The CDR3 runs to 15 residues. The CDR3 loop reads CASSSSGATNEKLFF. The CDR3 bases are TGTGCCAGCAGTTCGTCCGGGGCAACTAATGAAAAACTGTTTTTT.

This clone appeared a few times. This chain uses TRBV19 with TRBJ1-5; a possible D gene is TRBD1 (5 bases). The V gene's germline CDR1 is LNHDA and CDR2 SQIVND (reference sequence). There are 13 residues in the CDR3. Trimming removed 7 bases from V and 0 bases from J, with 7 bases in between. The CDR3 DNA sequence: TGTGCCAGTACAGGGTATAGCAATCAGCCCCAGCATTTT. Residues: CASTGYSNQPQHF.

This clone was seen a handful of times. The rearrangement joins TRBV6-1 to TRBJ1-1; no definite D call. The germline V gene encodes CDR1 MNHNS and CDR2 SASEGT. V was pared by 0 bases and J by 1 base, with 9 bases between. The CDR3 has 15 amino acids. The CDR3 sequence: CASSEAIRQNTEAFF. Here the CDR3 DNA reads TGTGCCAGCAGTGAAGCCATCCGACAGAACACTGAAGCTTTCTTT.

The J gene is TRBJ1-3, the V gene TRBV7-9, with D perhaps matching TRBD1 (6 bases). Trimming took off 0 bases at V and 2 bases at J, with 8 bases between the two ends. CDR1 and CDR2 (germline): SEHNR, FQNEAQ (reference sequence). The length of the CDR3 is 15 residues. This CDR3 reads CASSLARTAGNTIYF. CDR3 nucleotides: TGTGCCAGCAGCTTAGCGCGGACAGCTGGAAACACCATATATTTT.

The chain has TRBV9 and TRBJ2-5; 13 bases match TRBD2. Losses at the gene ends were 4 bases for V and 2 bases for J; bases not matched to a gene: 5. Germline CDR1 and CDR2: SGDLS and YYNGEE. The CDR3 runs 16 residues. CDR3 loop: CASSRTSGGVQETQYF. Here the CDR3 DNA reads TGTGCCAGCAGCAGAACTAGCGGGGGGGTTCAAGAGACCCAGTACTTC.

This clone was found a few times. The chain links TRBV2 to TRBJ2-2; tentatively, D is TRBD1 (6 bases). V dropped 8 bases and J dropped 0 bases, with 7 bases sitting between them. This CDR3 region has 13 residues. Germline-derived CDR1 and CDR2 are SNHLY and FYNNEI. The CDR3, as DNA: TGTGCCAGCGGACAGCCGAACACCGGGGAGCTGTTTTTT. Protein: CASGQPNTGELFF.

V and J are TRBV5-1 and TRBJ1-6, with no clear D. Deletions cut 1 base from V and 8 bases from J, with 13 bases between. The length of the CDR3 is 15 residues. From germline, CDR1 is SGHRS and CDR2 YFSETQ. CDR3 in amino acids: CASSLIGSEDSPLHF. CDR3 coding DNA: TGCGCCAGCAGCTTGATAGGGAGTGAGGATTCACCCCTCCACTTT.

V gene TRBV28 combines with J gene TRBJ1-3; a possible D gene is TRBD1 (6 bases). This CDR3 is built from 15 residues. V shed 7 bases and J shed 3 bases, with 16 bases lying between them. Per germline, CDR1 MDHEN and CDR2 SYDVKM. In DNA, the CDR3 is TGTGCCAGCACCTCGACAGGCTTTCTTGGAAACACCATATATTTT. Its protein is CASTSTGFLGNTIYF.